This passage covers 22 T cell receptor beta chains from one sample sequenced in a study of vaccination and CD4 T cells after COVID-19. The Oncomine TCR Beta short-read assay sequenced DNA from cultured CD4+ T cells. A single record per CDR3 protein comes from TCRdb applying MiXCR to the PCR reads. The sample consists of about 7,000 distinct CDR3 sequences, 45% to 55% of them appearing once. As for treatment: approximately 9-day PBMC culture with coronavirus spike peptide pools or control peptides (ViraFEST assay). What these receptors recognize is not known. Input material: CD4+ T cells from blood, cultured in vitro. The receptors here all came from a human donor who had recovered from COVID-19.

The rearrangement uses TRBV2 and TRBJ2-7; TRBD2 matches at 12 bases. The CDR3 has 14 residues. Germline lookup yields CDR1 SNHLY and CDR2 FYNNEI. V was clipped by 8 bases and J by 3 bases; unmatched bases: 5. The CDR3 reads CASSGLAGYYEQYF. As DNA, the CDR3 is TGTGCCAGCTCGGGACTAGCGGGCTACTACGAGCAGTACTTC.

The rearrangement links TRBV2 to TRBJ2-5; D unresolved. This CDR3 is 12 amino acids long. CDR1 is SNHLY and CDR2 is FYNNEI in the germline V gene. The V end lost 2 bases, the J end lost 5 bases, and 6 bases lay between the germline ends. The CDR3 DNA reads TGTGCCAGCAGTGAACTGGAGGAGACCCAGTACTTC. This encodes CASSELEETQYF.

The chain is built from TRBV4-2 and TRBJ1-2; 8 bases match TRBD1. V was pared by 1 base and J by 0 bases, with 4 bases of the junction left unmatched. The CDR3 has 16 amino acids. Germline V CDR1 and CDR2: LGHNA, YNFKEQ. CDR3 loop: CASSQVGQEANYGYTF. For the CDR3, the DNA is TGTGCCAGCAGCCAAGTGGGACAGGAGGCTAACTATGGCTACACCTTC.

J is TRBJ1-2 and V is TRBV7-2; no clear D gene. The CDR3 runs 14 residues. The V end lost 2 bases, the J end lost 2 bases, and 9 bases lay between the germline ends. Germline lookup yields CDR1 SGHTA and CDR2 FQGNSA. DNA of the CDR3: TGTGCCAGCAGCTTAAATCGTTGGAACTATGGCTACACCTTC. Its translation is CASSLNRWNYGYTF.

This rearrangement joins TRBV7-3 to TRBJ1-2; D ambiguous. Germline values: CDR1 SGHTA, CDR2 FQGTGA. This CDR3 is built from 14 residues. V lost 5 bases and J 5 bases, leaving 15 bases between the germline ends. In DNA, the CDR3 is TGTGCCAGCAGCCTGGGCCGGAGGGCTTATGGCTACACCTTC. Its translation is CASSLGRRAYGYTF.

The rearrangement joins TRBV20-1 to TRBJ2-1; D tentatively fits TRBD1 or TRBD2 (5 bases each). V was cut by 6 bases and J by 6 bases, with 15 bases left in between. The CDR3 loop spans 13 amino acids. Germline-derived CDR1 and CDR2 are DFQATT and SNEGSKA (reference sequence). For the CDR3, the DNA is TGCAGTGCAAGGGACCCCGTCGGCAATGAGCAGTTCTTC. As protein: CSARDPVGNEQFF.

This rearrangement joins TRBV19 to TRBJ1-1; TRBD1 agrees at 9 bases. Germline V CDR1 and CDR2: LNHDA, SQIVND (reference sequence). The CDR3 has 16 amino acids. V lost 7 bases, J lost 6 bases, and 15 bases stayed unmatched. The CDR3 spells CASKPRTGVSWAEAFF. In DNA, the CDR3 is TGTGCCAGTAAGCCAAGGACAGGGGTTTCGTGGGCTGAAGCTTTCTTT.

The V and J genes are TRBV6-1 and TRBJ2-1; D is possibly TRBD2 (6 bases). Trimming pared 1 base from V and 1 base from J, leaving 14 bases between. This CDR3 comprises 17 residues. Germline V gene sequence: CDR1 MNHNS, CDR2 SASEGT. The CDR3 protein is CASSEDSVAVSYNEQFF. Here the CDR3 DNA reads TGTGCCAGCAGTGAAGACTCTGTAGCGGTTTCCTACAATGAGCAGTTCTTC.

The rearrangement uses TRBV15 and TRBJ1-5; D perhaps matches TRBD1 (6 bases). Germline CDR1 and CDR2: LNHNV and YYDKDF (reference sequence). The CDR3 contains 15 residues. Trimming shortened V by 0 bases and J by 1 base, and 7 bases separated the two germline ends. CDR3 in amino acids: CATSREGTSNQPQHF. In DNA form, the CDR3 reads TGTGCCACCAGCAGAGAAGGGACAAGCAATCAGCCCCAGCATTTT.

The genes are TRBV19 and TRBJ2-2; TRBD2 matches 9 bases. CDR1 and CDR2 from the germline V gene are LNHDA and SQIVND (reference sequence). The CDR3 sequence is 14 residues long. V shed 7 bases and J 5 bases; nucleotides not matched to a gene: 5. The CDR3 DNA is TGTGCCAGTATGGGGACTAGCCTGACCGGGGAGCTGTTTTTT. It encodes CASMGTSLTGELFF. The full variable domain, its missing parts supplied by reference TRBV19 and TRBJ2-2, is DGGITQSPKYLFRKEGQNVTLSCEQNLNHDAMYWYRQDPGQGLRLIYYSQIVNDFQKGDIAEGYSVSREKKESFPLTVTSAQKNPTAFYLCASMGTSLTGELFFGEGSRLTVL.

The chain combines TRBV4-2 with TRBJ2-5, with a possible D match to TRBD1 (5 bases). Germline CDR1 is LGHNA and CDR2 is YNFKEQ. The ends were cut back, 5 bases at V and 4 bases at J, with 20 bases in the middle. The CDR3 has 16 amino acids. CDR3 coding DNA: TGTGCCAGCAGCAATACCAACCAGGGTCTGGTAGAGACCCAGTACTTC. Protein product: CASSNTNQGLVETQYF.

The rearrangement uses TRBV12-3 or TRBV12-4 and TRBJ2-3; 7 nucleotides line up with TRBD1. V lost 8 bases and J lost 5; bases outside the gene matches: 10. CDR3 length equals 14 residues. CDR3 loop: CASERGGSGDTQYF. The DNA of the CDR3 is TGTGCCAGCGAAAGAGGGGGCTCCGGAGATACGCAGTATTTT.

CDR3 region: CASSYDGTNYGYTF. For the CDR3, the DNA is TGTGCCAGCAGTTACGACGGCACGAACTATGGCTACACCTTC. The chain couples TRBV6-5 to TRBJ1-2; D gene unclear. The CDR3 runs 14 residues. Trimming pared 2 bases from V and 2 bases from J, leaving 9 bases between. CDR1 is MNHEY, CDR2 SVGAGI, per germline.

The chain recombines TRBV6-5 with TRBJ1-2; no clear D gene. With 2 bases removed from V and 3 bases from J, the gap between germline ends came to 13 bases. Germline lookup yields CDR1 MNHEY and CDR2 SVGAGI. The CDR3 covers 15 residues. CDR3 DNA: TGTGCCAGCAGTTACCGTGGCCAAGGATACTATGGCTACACCTTC. It yields the protein CASSYRGQGYYGYTF.

The chain combines TRBV6-1 with TRBJ2-5, with D perhaps matching TRBD2 (5 bases). V shed 7 bases and J shed 2 bases, with 11 bases lying between them. There are 13 residues in the CDR3. Germline V gives CDR1 MNHNS, CDR2 SASEGT. The CDR3 protein is CASKRTVQETQYF. In DNA, the CDR3 is TGTGCCAGCAAGCGGACGGTTCAAGAGACCCAGTACTTC.

The chain uses TRBV20-1 and TRBJ2-7, with TRBD2 identical over 11 bases. Per germline, CDR1 DFQATT and CDR2 SNEGSKA (reference sequence). Unmatched junction bases numbered 7, after V lost 3 bases and J lost 6 bases. This CDR3 is built from 14 residues. The CDR3 sequence is CSASFSGRVGEQYF. DNA of the CDR3: TGCAGTGCTAGTTTTAGCGGGAGGGTTGGCGAGCAGTACTTC.

Only a few counts were recorded for this clonotype. V gene TRBV24-1 combines with J gene TRBJ2-1; 15 bases line up with TRBD2. The CDR3 length is 17 residues. The V and J ends lost 3 bases and 8 bases, in that order; junction bases with no gene match: 7. The germline CDR1 and CDR2 sequences are KGHDR and SFDVKD. CDR3 residues: CATSDPGTSGRSDEQFF. CDR3 DNA sequence: TGTGCCACCAGTGATCCAGGGACTAGCGGGAGGTCCGATGAGCAGTTCTTC.

The table lists this clonotype with a count of one. The chain has TRBV28 and TRBJ1-1, with TRBD1 identical over 7 bases. Germline-derived CDR1 and CDR2 are MDHEN and SYDVKM. CDR3 length: 16 residues. V lost 5 bases and J lost 4; bases outside the gene matches: 13. The CDR3 bases are TGTGCCAGCAGTAATAGAAGATACAGGGGATCCACTGAAGCTTTCTTT. This codes for CASSNRRYRGSTEAFF.

The genes are TRBV7-3 and TRBJ2-1; TRBD2 agrees at 10 bases. The germline CDR1 and CDR2 sequences are SGHTA and FQGTGA. V was clipped by 1 base and J by 6 bases; unmatched bases: 6. The CDR3 covers 16 residues. In DNA, the CDR3 is TGTGCCAGCAGCTTAATGGCGAGCGGGGGGGCCAATGAGCAGTTCTTC. Amino acids: CASSLMASGGANEQFF. The full variable domain, with the rest looked up from reference TRBV7-3 and TRBJ2-1, is GAGVSQTPSNKVTEKGKYVELRCDPISGHTALYWYRQSLGQGPEFLIYFQGTGAADDSGLPNDRFFAVRPEGSVSTLKIQRTERGDSAVYLCASSLMASGGANEQFFGPGTRLTVL.

In its sample, this clonotype was seen a few times. The chain uses TRBV18 and TRBJ2-3, with 10 bases identical to TRBD2. J was trimmed by 3 bases and V by 6 bases; bases with no gene match: 6. The CDR3 runs to 15 residues. The germline gives CDR1 KGHSH, CDR2 LQKENI. As DNA, the CDR3 is TGTGCCAGCTCCCCGTTAGCGGGAGGTACAGATACGCAGTATTTT. Protein sequence: CASSPLAGGTDTQYF.

The chain uses TRBV27 and TRBJ2-3; possibly TRBD2 for D (5 bases). Trimming left V 2 bases short and J 5 bases short, with 11 bases between. Germline loops: CDR1 MNHEY, CDR2 SMNVEV (reference sequence). This CDR3 comprises 14 residues. The CDR3 sequence: CASSLERAKDTQYF. The DNA of the CDR3 is TGTGCCAGCAGTTTAGAGAGGGCGAAAGATACGCAGTATTTT.

The CDR3 loop reads CSAREPLKEAFF. The CDR3, as DNA: TGCAGTGCTAGAGAACCGCTTAAAGAAGCTTTCTTT. The V call is TRBV20-1, the J call TRBJ1-1; D gene unclear. The CDR3 is 12 amino acids. The V gene lost 0 bases and the J gene lost 8 bases, with 10 bases spanning the gap. Germline assignment: CDR1 DFQATT and CDR2 SNEGSKA (reference sequence).